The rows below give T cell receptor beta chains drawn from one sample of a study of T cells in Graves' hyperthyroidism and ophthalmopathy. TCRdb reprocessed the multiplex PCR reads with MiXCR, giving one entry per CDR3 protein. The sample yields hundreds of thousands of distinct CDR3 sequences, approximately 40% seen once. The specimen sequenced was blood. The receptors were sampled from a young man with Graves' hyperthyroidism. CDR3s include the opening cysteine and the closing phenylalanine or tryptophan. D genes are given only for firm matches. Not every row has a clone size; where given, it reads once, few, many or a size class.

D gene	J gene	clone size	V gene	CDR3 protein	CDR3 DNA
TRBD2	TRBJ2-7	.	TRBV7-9	CASSARTSAYEQYF	TGTGCCAGCAGCGCTCGGACTAGCGCCTACGAGCAGTACTTC
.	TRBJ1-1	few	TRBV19	CASRGGSDTEAFF	TGTGCCAGTAGGGGCGGGTCGGACACTGAAGCTTTCTTT
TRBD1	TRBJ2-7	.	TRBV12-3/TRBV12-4	CASLEGNRGPGEQYF	TGTGCCAGCCTCGAGGGTAACAGGGGCCCTGGAGAGCAGTACTTC
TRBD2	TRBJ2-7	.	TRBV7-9	CASSPQGSGLYEQYF	TGCGCCAGCAGCCCTCAGGGTAGCGGGCTGTACGAGCAGTACTTC
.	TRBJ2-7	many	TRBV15	CATSRDRTQTYEQYF	TGTGCCACCAGCAGAGATAGGACGCAGACCTACGAGCAGTACTTC
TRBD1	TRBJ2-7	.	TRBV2	CASKPGTEAYEQYF	TGTGCCAGCAAACCCGGGACAGAGGCCTACGAGCAGTACTTC
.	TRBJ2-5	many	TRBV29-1	CSVEDFGPWETQYF	TGCAGCGTTGAAGATTTCGGGCCCTGGGAGACCCAGTACTTC
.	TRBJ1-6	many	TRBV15	CATSRDVGNSPLHF	TGTGCCACCAGCAGAGATGTAGGGAACTCACCCCTCCACTTT
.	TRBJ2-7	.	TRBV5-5	CASSLVAAQSYEQYF	TGTGCCAGCAGCTTGGTTGCAGCACAATCCTACGAGCAGTACTTC
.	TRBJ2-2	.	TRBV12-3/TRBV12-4	CAISGVGVGELFF	TGTGCCATATCCGGGGTCGGTGTCGGGGAGCTGTTTTTT
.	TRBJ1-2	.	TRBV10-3	CAISGETVQSNYGYTF	TGTGCCATCAGTGGGGAGACAGTACAGTCTAACTATGGCTACACCTTC
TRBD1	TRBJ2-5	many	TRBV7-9	CASSIDRGGVETQYF	TGTGCCAGCAGCATCGACAGGGGCGGGGTGGAGACCCAGTACTTC
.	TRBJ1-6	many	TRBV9	CASCGGTGNSPLHF	TGTGCCAGCTGCGGAGGGACGGGTAATTCACCCCTCCACTTT
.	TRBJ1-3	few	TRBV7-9	CASSLRAGYGNTIYF	TGTGCCAGCAGCTTACGAGCGGGATATGGAAACACCATATATTTT
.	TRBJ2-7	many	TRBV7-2	CASSLVGTTYEQYF	TGTGCCAGCAGCTTAGTCGGGACCACCTACGAGCAGTACTTC